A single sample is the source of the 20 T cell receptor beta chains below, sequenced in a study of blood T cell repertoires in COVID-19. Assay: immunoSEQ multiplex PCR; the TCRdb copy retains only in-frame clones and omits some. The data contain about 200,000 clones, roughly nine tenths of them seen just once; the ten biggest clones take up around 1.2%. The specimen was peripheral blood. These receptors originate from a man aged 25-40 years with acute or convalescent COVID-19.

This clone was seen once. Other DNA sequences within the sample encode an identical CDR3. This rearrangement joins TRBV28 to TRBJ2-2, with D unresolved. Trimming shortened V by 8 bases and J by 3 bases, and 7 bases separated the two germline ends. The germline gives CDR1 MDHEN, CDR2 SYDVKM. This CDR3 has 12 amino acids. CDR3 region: CASGGYTGELFF. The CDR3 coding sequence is TGTGCCAGCGGCGGATACACCGGGGAGCTGTTTTTT.

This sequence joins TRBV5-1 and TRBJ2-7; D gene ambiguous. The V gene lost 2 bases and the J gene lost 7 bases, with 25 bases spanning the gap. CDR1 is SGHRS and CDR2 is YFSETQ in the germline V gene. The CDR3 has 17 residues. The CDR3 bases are TGCGCCAGCAGCTTCTTACCGAGACTGGAAAAACCGGAAGAGCAGTACTTC. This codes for CASSFLPRLEKPEEQYF.

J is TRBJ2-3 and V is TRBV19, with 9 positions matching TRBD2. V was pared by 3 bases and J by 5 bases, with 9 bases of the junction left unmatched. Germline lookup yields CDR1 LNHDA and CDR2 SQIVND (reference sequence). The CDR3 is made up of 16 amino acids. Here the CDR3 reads CASSIGAGGLRDTQYF. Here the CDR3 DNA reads TGTGCCAGTAGTATTGGGGCGGGAGGGCTCAGAGATACGCAGTATTTT. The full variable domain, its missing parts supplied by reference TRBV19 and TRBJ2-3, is DGGITQSPKYLFRKEGQNVTLSCEQNLNHDAMYWYRQDPGQGLRLIYYSQIVNDFQKGDIAEGYSVSREKKESFPLTVTSAQKNPTAFYLCASSIGAGGLRDTQYFGPGTRLTVL.

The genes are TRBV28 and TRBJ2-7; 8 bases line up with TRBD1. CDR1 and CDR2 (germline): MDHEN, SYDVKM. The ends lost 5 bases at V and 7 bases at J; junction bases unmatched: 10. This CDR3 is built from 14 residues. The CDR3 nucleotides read TGTGCCAGCAGTCCGTCGACAGGGGTGAGAGAGCAGTACTTC. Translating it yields CASSPSTGVREQYF.

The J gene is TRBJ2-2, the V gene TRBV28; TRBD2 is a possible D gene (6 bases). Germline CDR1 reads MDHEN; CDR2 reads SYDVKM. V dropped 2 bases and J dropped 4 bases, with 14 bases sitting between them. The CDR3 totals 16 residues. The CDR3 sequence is CASSLVEGVGTGELFF. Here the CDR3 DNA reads TGTGCCAGCAGTTTAGTGGAGGGCGTGGGCACCGGGGAGCTGTTTTTT.

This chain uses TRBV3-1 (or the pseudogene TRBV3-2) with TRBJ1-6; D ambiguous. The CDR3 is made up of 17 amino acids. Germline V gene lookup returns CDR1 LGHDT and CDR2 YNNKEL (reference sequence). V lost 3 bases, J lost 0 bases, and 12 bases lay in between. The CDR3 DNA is TGTGCCAGCAGCCACCCCCCCCGGGGCTCCTATAATTCACCCCTCCACTTT. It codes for CASSHPPRGSYNSPLHF.

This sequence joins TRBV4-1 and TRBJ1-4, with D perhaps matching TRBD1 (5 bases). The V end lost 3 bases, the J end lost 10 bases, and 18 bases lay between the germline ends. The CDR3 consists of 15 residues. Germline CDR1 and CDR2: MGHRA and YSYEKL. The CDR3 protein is CASSQRGPAGGKLFF. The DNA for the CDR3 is TGCGCCAGCAGCCAGAGGGGACCCGCCGGGGGAAAACTGTTTTTT.

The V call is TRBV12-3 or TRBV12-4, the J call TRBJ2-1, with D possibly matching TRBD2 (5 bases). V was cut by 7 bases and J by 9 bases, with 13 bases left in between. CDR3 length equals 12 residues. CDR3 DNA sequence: TGTGCCAGCACACAGATGGCGGGTGAGCAGTTCTTC. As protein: CASTQMAGEQFF.

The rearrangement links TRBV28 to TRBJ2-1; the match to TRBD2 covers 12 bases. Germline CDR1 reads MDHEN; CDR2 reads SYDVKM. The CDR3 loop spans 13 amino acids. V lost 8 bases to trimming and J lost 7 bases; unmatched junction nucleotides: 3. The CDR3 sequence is CASGLAGGNEQFF. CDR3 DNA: TGTGCCAGCGGTCTAGCGGGGGGGAATGAGCAGTTCTTC.

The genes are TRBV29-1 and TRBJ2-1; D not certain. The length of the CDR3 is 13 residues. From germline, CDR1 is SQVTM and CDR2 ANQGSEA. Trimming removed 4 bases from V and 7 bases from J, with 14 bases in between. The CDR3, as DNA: TGCAGCGTTGCTGCAGCGAATGGGAATGAGCAGTTCTTC. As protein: CSVAAANGNEQFF.

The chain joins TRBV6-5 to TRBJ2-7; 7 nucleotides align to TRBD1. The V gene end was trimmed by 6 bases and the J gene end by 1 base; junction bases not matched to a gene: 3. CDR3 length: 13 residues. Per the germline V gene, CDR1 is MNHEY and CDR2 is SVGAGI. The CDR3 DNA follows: TGTGCCAGCAGGAACAGGGGATCCTACGAGCAGTACTTC. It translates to CASRNRGSYEQYF.

The CDR3 loop reads CASKLSGQGNPPLHF. DNA for the CDR3: TGTGCCAGCAAATTAAGCGGACAGGGGAATCCGCCCCTCCACTTT. V usage is TRBV2 and J usage is TRBJ1-6, with TRBD1 matching over 9 bases. Unmatched junction bases numbered 14, after V lost 7 bases and J lost 13 bases. Germline V lookup: CDR1 SNHLY, CDR2 FYNNEI. The CDR3 spans 15 residues.

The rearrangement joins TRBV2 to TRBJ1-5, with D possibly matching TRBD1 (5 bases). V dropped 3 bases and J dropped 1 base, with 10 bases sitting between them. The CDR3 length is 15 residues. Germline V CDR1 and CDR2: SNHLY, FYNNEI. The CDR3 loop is CASSDQGTSNQPQHF. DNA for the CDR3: TGTGCCAGCAGTGATCAGGGTACGAGCAATCAGCCCCAGCATTTT.

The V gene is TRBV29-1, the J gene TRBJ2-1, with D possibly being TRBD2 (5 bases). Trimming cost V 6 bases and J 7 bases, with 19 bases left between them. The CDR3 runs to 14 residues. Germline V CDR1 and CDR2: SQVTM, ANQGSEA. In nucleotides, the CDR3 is TGCAGCGTCCCAAGCCTCATTCCGGGGAATGAGCAGTTCTTC. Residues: CSVPSLIPGNEQFF.

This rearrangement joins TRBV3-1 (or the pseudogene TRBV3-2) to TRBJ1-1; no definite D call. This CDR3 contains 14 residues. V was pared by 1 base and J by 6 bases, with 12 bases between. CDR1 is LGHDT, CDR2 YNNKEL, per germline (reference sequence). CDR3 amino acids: CASSQAENGPEAFF. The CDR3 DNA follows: TGTGCCAGCAGCCAAGCCGAAAATGGGCCTGAAGCTTTCTTT.

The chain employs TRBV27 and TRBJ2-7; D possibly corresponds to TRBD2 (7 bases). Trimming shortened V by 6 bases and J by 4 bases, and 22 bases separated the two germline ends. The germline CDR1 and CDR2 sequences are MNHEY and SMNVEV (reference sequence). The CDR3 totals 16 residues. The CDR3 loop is CASRPVGGPNSYEQYF. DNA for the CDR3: TGTGCCAGCAGACCCGTGGGGGGGCCCAACTCATACGAGCAGTACTTC.

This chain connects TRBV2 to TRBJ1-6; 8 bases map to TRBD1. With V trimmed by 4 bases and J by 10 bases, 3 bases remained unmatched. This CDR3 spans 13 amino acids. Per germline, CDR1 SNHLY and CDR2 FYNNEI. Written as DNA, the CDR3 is TGTGCCAGCAGTGGACAGGGGAACTCACCCCTCCACTTT. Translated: CASSGQGNSPLHF.

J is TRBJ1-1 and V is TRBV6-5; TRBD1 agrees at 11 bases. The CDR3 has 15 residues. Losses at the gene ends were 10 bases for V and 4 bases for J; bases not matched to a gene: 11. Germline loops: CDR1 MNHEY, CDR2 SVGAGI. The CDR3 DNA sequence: TGTGCCATCCGCGGGACAGGGGGATTAGGCACTGAAGCTTTCTTT. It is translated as CAIRGTGGLGTEAFF.

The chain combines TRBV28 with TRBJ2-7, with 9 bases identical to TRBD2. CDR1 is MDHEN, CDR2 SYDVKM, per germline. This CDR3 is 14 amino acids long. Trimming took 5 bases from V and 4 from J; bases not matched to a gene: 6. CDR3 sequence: CASSQAGGIYEQYF. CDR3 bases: TGTGCCAGCAGTCAGGCGGGAGGGATATACGAGCAGTACTTC.

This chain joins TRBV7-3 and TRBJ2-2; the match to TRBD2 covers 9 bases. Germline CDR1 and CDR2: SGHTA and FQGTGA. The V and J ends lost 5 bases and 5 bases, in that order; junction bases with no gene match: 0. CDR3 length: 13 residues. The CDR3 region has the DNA TGTGCCAGCAGCGGACTAGCGACCGGGGAGCTGTTTTTT. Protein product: CASSGLATGELFF.